The 20 T cell receptor beta chains listed next were all sequenced from one sample in a study of T cell responses to AZD1222 COVID-19 vaccine. Sequencing was performed with immunoSEQ multiplex PCR; in TCRdb, only in-frame clones are kept and a portion is missing. The sample has some 96,000 clones, about 90% seen once. This sample comprised peripheral blood, obtained on day 0 of AZD1222 vaccination. The receptors were sampled from an adult in good health.

The chain carries TRBV27 and TRBJ2-2; 10 nucleotides align to TRBD2. This CDR3 region has 15 residues. Germline V gene lookup returns CDR1 MNHEY and CDR2 SMNVEV (reference sequence). Trimming removed 2 bases from V and 4 bases from J; junction bases left unmatched: 1. CDR3 region: CASSLASGSTGELFF. Written as DNA, the CDR3 is TGTGCCAGCAGTTTAGCTAGCGGGAGCACCGGGGAGCTGTTTTTT.

The chain joins TRBV18 to TRBJ2-1; 16 bases align to TRBD2. Per germline, CDR1 KGHSH and CDR2 LQKENI. The CDR3 consists of 14 residues. Trimming at V came to 5 bases and at J to 8 bases, leaving 0 bases not matched to a gene. CDR3 bases: TGTGCCAGCTCAGGGACTAGCGGGAGGGATGAGCAGTTCTTC. Protein product: CASSGTSGRDEQFF.

V is TRBV19 and J is TRBJ1-5, with D possibly TRBD1 on 6 matching bases. The germline V gene encodes CDR1 LNHDA and CDR2 SQIVND (reference sequence). The CDR3 is 14 residues long. The V end was cut by 5 bases, the J end by 7 bases, with 15 bases between. CDR3 nucleotides: TGTGCCAGTAGTGTCCGGGACCAGGGGCAGCCCCAGCATTTT. It is translated as CASSVRDQGQPQHF.

The chain is built from TRBV5-1 and TRBJ2-3; D gene ambiguous. Per germline, CDR1 SGHRS and CDR2 YFSETQ. Trimming shortened V by 2 bases and J by 8 bases, and 6 bases separated the two germline ends. This CDR3 has 11 residues. CDR3 coding DNA: TGCGCCAGCAGCTTCCCTGGTACGCAGTATTTT. The encoded protein is CASSFPGTQYF.

J is TRBJ1-1 and V is TRBV11-3; no reliable D call. Trimming removed 2 bases at V and 1 base at J, with 5 bases between. The CDR3 consists of 13 residues. Germline lookup yields CDR1 SGHNT and CDR2 YENEEA. CDR3 sequence reads: CASSLIENTEAFF. CDR3 bases: TGTGCCAGCAGCTTAATAGAGAACACTGAAGCTTTCTTT.

V usage is TRBV7-2 and J usage is TRBJ2-6; a weak D match, TRBD2 (6 bases). This CDR3 contains 17 residues. Germline loops: CDR1 SGHTA, CDR2 FQGNSA. Trimming shortened V by 5 bases and J by 0 bases, and 14 bases separated the two germline ends. The CDR3 protein is CASSVGRGYSGANVLTF. The CDR3 DNA reads as TGTGCCAGCAGCGTGGGGCGGGGCTACTCTGGGGCCAACGTCCTGACTTTC.

This clone occurred once. This chain joins TRBV27 and TRBJ1-2; no clear D. There are 13 residues in the CDR3. V lost 5 bases to trimming and J lost 8 bases, with 15 bases between them. Germline-derived CDR1 and CDR2 are MNHEY and SMNVEV (reference sequence). The CDR3 region has the DNA TGTGCCAGCAGTCCACGCGGACTGGGGGGCTACACCTTC. Translating gives CASSPRGLGGYTF.

This clone appeared a single time. The CDR3 DNA follows: TGTGCCAGCCACCCATGGACAGAGGTGAATCAGCCCCAGCATTTT. Its protein product is CASHPWTEVNQPQHF. V is TRBV11-2 and J is TRBJ1-5; TRBD1 might be the D (6 bases). The germline V and J ends were trimmed by 8 bases and 4 bases, with 18 bases remaining between them. CDR1 and CDR2 (germline): SGHAT, FQNNGV. The CDR3 is 15 residues long.

The rearrangement links TRBV12-3 or TRBV12-4 to TRBJ1-1; D gene unclear. Trimming left V 8 bases short and J 11 bases short, with 18 bases between. CDR3 size: 12 residues. CDR3 region: CASGDLITEAFF. The CDR3 coding sequence is TGTGCCAGCGGAGACCTAATCACCGAGGCTTTCTTT.

This clone was observed a single time. This chain connects TRBV19 to TRBJ2-1, with 8 positions matching TRBD1. Trimming at V came to 2 bases and at J to 4 bases, leaving 4 bases not matched to a gene. This CDR3 is 15 amino acids long. Per the germline V gene, CDR1 is LNHDA and CDR2 is SQIVND (reference sequence). The CDR3 is CASSIRQGAYNEQFF. CDR3 DNA sequence: TGTGCCAGTAGTATACGGCAGGGGGCTTACAATGAGCAGTTCTTC. The whole variable domain, filled in from reference TRBV19 and TRBJ2-1, reads DGGITQSPKYLFRKEGQNVTLSCEQNLNHDAMYWYRQDPGQGLRLIYYSQIVNDFQKGDIAEGYSVSREKKESFPLTVTSAQKNPTAFYLCASSIRQGAYNEQFFGPGTRLTVL.

The chain recombines TRBV4-2 with TRBJ2-5; 7 nucleotides match TRBD2. The CDR3 is 20 amino acids. The junction had 21 bases not matched to a gene; V was cut back by 4 bases and J by 1 base. Germline CDR1 reads LGHNA; CDR2 reads YNFKEQ. The CDR3 loop reads CASSLEAPAGDYLFQETQYF. Written as DNA, the CDR3 is TGTGCCAGCAGCCTAGAGGCCCCGGCGGGGGACTACCTCTTCCAAGAGACCCAGTACTTC.

This clone came up a few times. The chain combines TRBV3-1 (or the pseudogene TRBV3-2) with TRBJ1-1; no definite D call. Between the trimmed V and J ends, which lost 4 bases and 1 base, there was a span of 7 bases. The CDR3 loop spans 13 amino acids. Germline V gene sequence: CDR1 LGHDT, CDR2 YNNKEL (reference sequence). This CDR3 reads CASSLRGNTEAFF. The CDR3 DNA follows: TGTGCCAGCAGCCTCCGGGGGAACACTGAAGCTTTCTTT.

The chain employs TRBV10-1 and TRBJ2-3; a weak D match, TRBD2 (5 bases). Looked up from germline, CDR1 is WNHNN and CDR2 is SYGVQD (reference sequence). Deletions cut 0 bases from V and 4 bases from J, with 8 bases between. The CDR3 extends over 14 amino acids. The CDR3 protein is CASSESLAPDTQYF. CDR3 bases: TGCGCCAGCAGTGAGTCGCTAGCCCCAGATACGCAGTATTTT.

This sequence joins TRBV28 and TRBJ2-1; the D is unclear. CDR1 MDHEN and CDR2 SYDVKM come from the germline V gene. CDR3 size: 13 residues. The V end lost 2 bases, the J end lost 8 bases, and 10 bases lay between the germline ends. The CDR3 DNA follows: TGTGCCAGCAGTTTACGGTTATTCGATGAGCAGTTCTTC. Its translation is CASSLRLFDEQFF.

The chain uses TRBV6-5 and TRBJ2-7; 10 nucleotides align to TRBD2. With V trimmed by 6 bases and J by 2 bases, 7 bases remained unmatched. Germline V gene sequence: CDR1 MNHEY, CDR2 SVGAGI. The CDR3 length is 15 residues. The CDR3 loop is CASRAASGRPYEQYF. The CDR3 DNA reads TGTGCCAGCAGGGCGGCTAGCGGGAGACCCTACGAGCAGTACTTC.

The rearrangement links TRBV27 to TRBJ2-1, with a weak D call TRBD2 (6 bases). The CDR3 has 17 residues. Germline CDR1 is MNHEY and CDR2 is SMNVEV (reference sequence). Trimming stripped 4 bases from V and 4 bases from J, with 20 bases between. CDR3 in DNA: TGTGCCAGCAGTTCCTACCGTCGGGGAGGATCATACAATGAGCAGTTCTTC. It codes for CASSSYRRGGSYNEQFF.

The chain links TRBV29-1 to TRBJ2-5; 7 bases line up with TRBD1. Germline values: CDR1 SQVTM, CDR2 ANQGSEA. The V segment lost 7 bases and the J segment 4 bases; nucleotides outside the gene matches: 9. The CDR3 covers 13 residues. The CDR3 loop is CSASDRSGETQYF. Here the CDR3 DNA reads TGCAGCGCCTCGGACAGGAGTGGAGAGACCCAGTACTTC. The complete variable domain, with remaining parts taken from reference TRBV29-1 and TRBJ2-5, reads SAVISQKPSRDICQRGTSLTIQCQVDSQVTMMFWYRQQPGQSLTLIATANQGSEATYESGFVIDKFPISRPNLTFSTLTVSNMSPEDSSIYLCSASDRSGETQYFGPGTRLLVL.

This rearrangement joins TRBV28 to TRBJ1-6, with D tentatively TRBD1 (6 bases). Germline V gene data show CDR1 as MDHEN and CDR2 as SYDVKM. V was cut by 6 bases and J by 10 bases, with 28 bases left in between. The CDR3 length is 18 residues. The CDR3 coding sequence is TGTGCCAGCAGCCTTACCCCCCACCAGGGGCTGCTTAGATCACCCCTCCACTTT. Translating gives CASSLTPHQGLLRSPLHF.

The rearrangement links TRBV15 to TRBJ2-1; D remains ambiguous. CDR1 and CDR2 (germline): LNHNV, YYDKDF (reference sequence). V was shortened by 9 bases and J by 6 bases, with 3 bases between the two germline ends. The CDR3 has 9 amino acids. In nucleotides, the CDR3 is TGTGCCACGTTCAATGAGCAGTTCTTC. Translating gives CATFNEQFF.

The J gene is TRBJ1-2, the V gene TRBV6-5; TRBD1 matches 7 bases. The trim removed 5 bases at V and 7 bases at J, leaving 13 bases unmatched. The CDR3 is 15 amino acids. Per germline, CDR1 MNHEY and CDR2 SVGAGI. The CDR3 loop reads CASSTSSTGYTGYTF. The CDR3 DNA sequence: TGTGCCAGCAGTACGTCCTCGACAGGGTATACTGGCTACACCTTC.